A selection of T cell receptor beta chains follows, all from one sample in a study of cytomegalovirus exposure and HLA in healthy donors. The assay was immunoSEQ multiplex PCR, and TCRdb's table has in-frame clones only and misses some. Here the sample spans 140,000 to 150,000 clones, about 95% being singletons. Sequencing input: PBMCs. These receptors were collected from a man younger than 35 in good health and CMV-seropositive. Both conserved end residues are part of each CDR3. The D gene is left open where the match is weak. Size tells how often a clone was seen (once, few, many) or the class of an expanded clone, and some rows leave it out.

CDR3	DNA	J	D	length	V	size
CASSLDPSGGYTF	TGTGCCAGTAGTCTCGACCCGTCGGGAGGCTACACCTTC	TRBJ1-2	NA	13	TRBV19	NA
CATKVGATTPTTQYF	TGTGCCACCAAGGTGGGGGCGACGACCCCGACGACCCAGTACTTC	TRBJ2-5	NA	15	TRBV2	NA
CAIRTGLVSYEQYF	TGTGCCATCAGGACGGGACTAGTTTCCTACGAGCAGTACTTC	TRBJ2-7	TRBD2	14	TRBV10-3	NA
CASSLGQGANEQYF	TGTGCCAGCAGCTTAGGGCAGGGGGCGAACGAGCAGTACTTC	TRBJ2-7	TRBD1	14	TRBV11-3	NA
CASSLSAYNEQFF	TGTGCCAGCAGTTTGAGCGCCTACAATGAGCAGTTCTTC	TRBJ2-1	NA	13	TRBV4-2	NA
CASSPLDRQETQYF	TGTGCTAGCAGCCCCTTGGACAGGCAAGAGACCCAGTACTTC	TRBJ2-5	TRBD1	14	TRBV7-7	NA
CSVASGYEQYF	TGCAGCGTTGCGAGTGGCTACGAGCAGTACTTC	TRBJ2-7	NA	11	TRBV29-1	NA
CASSLASVGGNGRPYEQYF	TGTGCCAGCAGCTTAGCCTCGGTGGGAGGGAATGGACGACCCTACGAGCAGTACTTC	TRBJ2-7	TRBD2	19	TRBV7-9	NA
CASSLVQGGTGELFF	TGTGCCAGCAGTTTAGTCCAGGGGGGCACCGGGGAGCTGTTTTTT	TRBJ2-2	NA	15	TRBV28	NA
CASSPKQTGTPYNEQFF	TGCGCCAGCAGCCCCAAGCAAACCGGGACTCCTTACAATGAGCAGTTCTTC	TRBJ2-1	NA	17	TRBV4-1	NA
CASSVGGSAAYEQYF	TGTGCCAGCAGTGTGGGTGGGAGTGCGGCCTACGAGCAGTACTTC	TRBJ2-7	NA	15	TRBV6-1	NA
CASSTREGNQPQHF	TGTGCCAGCAGTACGAGGGAGGGCAATCAGCCCCAGCATTTT	TRBJ1-5	NA	14	TRBV6-5	NA
CASSEKFSILYTGELFF	TGTGCCAGCAGTGAAAAGTTTAGCATCCTGTACACCGGGGAGCTGTTTTTT	TRBJ2-2	NA	17	TRBV6-1	once
CASSLETGTATDTQYF	TGTGCCAGCAGCTTGGAGACGGGGACAGCCACAGATACGCAGTATTTT	TRBJ2-3	TRBD1	16	TRBV5-4	NA
CASSELGQGYGYTF	TGTGCCAGCAGTGAACTGGGCCAGGGGTATGGCTACACCTTC	TRBJ1-2	NA	14	TRBV6-1	once
CAISPQWTDKRPQHF	TGTGCCATCAGTCCTCAATGGACAGACAAGCGGCCCCAGCATTTT	TRBJ1-5	NA	15	TRBV10-3	NA
CASSSPPGQGRDEQFF	TGTGCCAGCAGCTCGCCTCCGGGACAGGGTAGGGATGAGCAGTTCTTC	TRBJ2-1	TRBD1	16	TRBV11-3	NA
CATLTPGTGAYSNQPQHF	TGTGCCACCCTAACCCCGGGGACAGGGGCTTATAGCAATCAGCCCCAGCATTTT	TRBJ1-5	TRBD1	18	TRBV19	NA
CASSRQASNYGYTF	TGTGCCAGCAGCCGACAGGCGTCCAACTATGGCTACACCTTC	TRBJ1-2	NA	14	TRBV5-4	NA
CASSLGRGLSSGNTIYF	TGTGCCAGCAGCTTAGGTCGGGGGTTAAGCTCTGGAAACACCATATATTTT	TRBJ1-3	NA	17	TRBV11-2	once
CASSEPGDSF	TGTGCCAGCAGTGAACCCGGGGACTCCTTC	TRBJ2-7	NA	10	TRBV2	once
CASSFRTYYGNQPQHF	TGTGCCAGCAGTTTCAGAACCTACTATGGCAATCAGCCCCAGCATTTT	TRBJ1-5	NA	16	TRBV28	NA
CASSWERELVYEQYF	TGTGCCAGCAGCTGGGAGCGGGAGTTAGTCTACGAGCAGTACTTC	TRBJ2-7	TRBD2	15	TRBV11-1	NA
CAWSVEAGSSYEQYF	TGTGCCTGGAGTGTAGAGGCGGGTAGCTCCTACGAGCAGTACTTC	TRBJ2-7	NA	15	TRBV30	NA
CASSLFGLAVYEQYF	TGTGCCAGCAGTTTATTCGGTCTAGCGGTTTACGAGCAGTACTTC	TRBJ2-7	TRBD2	15	TRBV28	NA
CASRHGASDYNEQFF	TGTGCCAGTAGACACGGGGCTAGCGACTACAATGAGCAGTTCTTC	TRBJ2-1	NA	15	TRBV19	NA
CASSLETSGWNEQFF	TGTGCCAGCAGCTTGGAGACTAGCGGGTGGAATGAGCAGTTCTTC	TRBJ2-1	TRBD2	15	TRBV5-4	NA
CASSYGGNSYNEQFF	TGTGCCAGCAGTTACGGCGGGAACTCCTACAATGAGCAGTTCTTC	TRBJ2-1	NA	15	TRBV6-5	NA
CATSRRYRGDGYTF	TGTGCCACCAGCCGTCGATACAGGGGGGACGGCTACACCTTC	TRBJ1-2	TRBD1	14	TRBV15	NA
CASSPAREQYF	TGTGCCAGCAGTCCAGCGCGCGAGCAGTACTTC	TRBJ2-7	NA	11	TRBV2	NA
CASSRGPYQETQYF	TGTGCCAGCAGCAGGGGGCCGTACCAAGAGACCCAGTACTTC	TRBJ2-5	TRBD1	14	TRBV9	once
CASSPTRMGEQYF	TGTGCCAGCAGCCCCACTAGAATGGGCGAGCAGTACTTC	TRBJ2-7	NA	13	TRBV6-5	NA
CASSRTGNSYEQYF	TGTGCCAGCAGTCGGACAGGGAACAGCTACGAGCAGTACTTC	TRBJ2-7	TRBD1	14	TRBV27	NA
CASSYEGGRFF	TGTGCCAGCAGTTATGAAGGGGGTAGGTTCTTC	TRBJ2-1	NA	11	TRBV7-8	NA
CASSFEGLAGEEQFF	TGTGCCAGCAGCTTTGAGGGACTAGCGGGAGAGGAGCAGTTCTTC	TRBJ2-1	TRBD2	15	TRBV5-4	NA
CASSFGRTVNQPQHF	TGTGCCAGCAGCTTTGGAAGGACAGTCAATCAGCCCCAGCATTTT	TRBJ1-5	NA	15	TRBV28	NA
CASSQEQTSLRVGYTF	TGCGCCAGCAGCCAAGAACAGACCTCTCTCAGGGTGGGCTACACCTTC	TRBJ1-2	NA	16	TRBV4-1	few
CASRPDRGISNQPQHF	TGTGCCAGCAGACCCGACAGGGGTATTAGCAATCAGCCCCAGCATTTT	TRBJ1-5	TRBD1	16	TRBV28	once
CASSPPTSGPVFF	TGTGCCAGCTCACCCCCGACTAGCGGGCCGGTTTTCTTC	TRBJ2-1	TRBD2	13	TRBV18	NA
CASSLALQGNQPQHF	TGTGCCAGCAGCTTGGCGTTACAGGGGAATCAGCCCCAGCATTTT	TRBJ1-5	TRBD1	15	TRBV5-8	NA
CASSVWGAGELFF	TGTGCCAGCAGCGTTTGGGGGGCCGGGGAGCTGTTTTTT	TRBJ2-2	NA	13	TRBV9	NA
CASAYGPGTGGHEQYF	TGTGCCAGCGCGTACGGCCCCGGGACAGGGGGCCACGAGCAGTACTTC	TRBJ2-7	TRBD1	16	TRBV2	once
CASSLVRAGVGYTF	TGTGCCAGCAGCTTAGTGAGGGCAGGGGTAGGCTACACCTTC	TRBJ1-2	NA	14	TRBV11-2	once
CASSPRQGHTEAFF	TGTGCCAGCAGCCCTCGACAGGGTCACACTGAAGCTTTCTTT	TRBJ1-1	TRBD1	14	TRBV27	NA
CASSVRGGTHEQYF	TGTGCCAGCAGTGTAAGGGGAGGGACCCACGAGCAGTACTTC	TRBJ2-7	TRBD2	14	TRBV6-1	NA
CASSWGLAETTPSNEQFF	TGTGCCAGCAGCTGGGGACTAGCGGAGACAACCCCCTCCAATGAGCAGTTCTTC	TRBJ2-1	TRBD2	18	TRBV5-6	NA
CASTALQNEQFF	TGTGCCAGCACCGCCCTCCAGAATGAGCAGTTCTTC	TRBJ2-1	NA	12	TRBV2	NA
CASSHGEGSYEQYF	TGCGCCAGCAGCCACGGGGAGGGATCCTACGAGCAGTACTTC	TRBJ2-7	TRBD2	14	TRBV5-1	NA
CSVAAEHVAFF	TGCAGCGTTGCGGCGGAACATGTAGCTTTCTTT	TRBJ1-1	NA	11	TRBV29-1	NA
CASSSDRGETQYF	TGTGCCAGCAGTTCCGACAGGGGTGAGACCCAGTACTTC	TRBJ2-5	TRBD1	13	TRBV5-5	NA
CASSLGLTARNYGYTF	TGTGCCAGCAGCTTGGGCCTGACAGCCAGAAACTATGGCTACACCTTC	TRBJ1-2	NA	16	TRBV5-6	NA
CASSIEAPWESVTYNEQFF	TGTGCCAGTAGTATAGAGGCCCCCTGGGAGAGCGTAACCTACAATGAGCAGTTCTTC	TRBJ2-1	NA	19	TRBV19	NA
CASSEGVLAASTDTQYF	TGTGCCAGCAGTGAAGGGGTACTAGCGGCCTCCACAGATACGCAGTATTTT	TRBJ2-3	TRBD2	17	TRBV6-1	once
CAWSVRPGTADGYTF	TGTGCCTGGAGTGTACGGCCGGGGACAGCAGATGGCTACACCTTC	TRBJ1-2	TRBD1	15	TRBV30	NA
CASSFAGTGIYEQYF	TGTGCCAGCAGCTTTGCCGGGACAGGGATTTACGAGCAGTACTTC	TRBJ2-7	TRBD1	15	TRBV7-2	once
CASSGTTGTEQYF	TGCGCCAGCAGCGGGACCACAGGGACCGAGCAGTACTTC	TRBJ2-7	NA	13	TRBV5-1	NA